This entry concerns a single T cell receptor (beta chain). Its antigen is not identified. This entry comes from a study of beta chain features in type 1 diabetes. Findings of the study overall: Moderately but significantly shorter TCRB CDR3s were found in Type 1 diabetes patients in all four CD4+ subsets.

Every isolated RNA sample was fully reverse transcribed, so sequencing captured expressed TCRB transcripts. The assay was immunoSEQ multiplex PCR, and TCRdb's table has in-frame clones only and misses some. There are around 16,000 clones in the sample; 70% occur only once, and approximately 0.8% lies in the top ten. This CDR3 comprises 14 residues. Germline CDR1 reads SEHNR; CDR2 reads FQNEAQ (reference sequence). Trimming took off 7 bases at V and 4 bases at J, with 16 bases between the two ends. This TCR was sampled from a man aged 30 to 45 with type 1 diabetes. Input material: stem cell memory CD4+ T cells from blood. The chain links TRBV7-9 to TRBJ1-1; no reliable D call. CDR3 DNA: TGTGCCAGCACCAAGGCGGAAGGGAGCACTGAAGCTTTCTTT. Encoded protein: CASTKAEGSTEAFF.